This is a list of T cell receptor beta chains from one sample in a study of CD8 T cells in ankylosing spondylitis. MiXCR, run by TCRdb on the 5' RACE reads, gives a single entry per CDR3 protein. Of more than 600,000 distinct CDR3 sequences in the sample, around 19% were seen once. Sequencing was done on a sample of blood, either unsorted or a sorted T cell fraction (not recorded which). These receptors came from a male donor with ankylosing spondylitis. Each CDR3 is given with its conserved first and last residue. Each record gives: clone size, D gene, J gene, V gene, CDR3 DNA, CDR3 protein. D genes are given only for firm matches. Some rows mark clone size as missing; the rest say once, few, many or name a class of expanded clone.

clone_size: few; d_call: NA; j_call: TRBJ2-2; v_call: TRBV2; cdr3_nt: TGTGCCAGCAGTGACGTTTTTGCGACCGGGGAGCTGTTTTTT; cdr3_aa: CASSDVFATGELFF
clone_size: NA; d_call: TRBD1; j_call: TRBJ2-2; v_call: TRBV7-3; cdr3_nt: TGTGCCAGCAAGCGGGACAGGGCTAACACCGGGGAGCTGTTTTTT; cdr3_aa: CASKRDRANTGELFF
clone_size: NA; d_call: NA; j_call: TRBJ2-7; v_call: TRBV20-1; cdr3_nt: TGCAGTGCTAGGGTTTTAGCGGTGGCGGGGGAGCAGTACTTC; cdr3_aa: CSARVLAVAGEQYF
clone_size: NA; d_call: TRBD1; j_call: TRBJ1-5; v_call: TRBV6-1; cdr3_nt: TGTGCCAGCATGTGGGGGCCACCGGGACAGGGTGGTCAGCCCCAGCATTTT; cdr3_aa: CASMWGPPGQGGQPQHF
clone_size: NA; d_call: NA; j_call: TRBJ1-1; v_call: TRBV7-9; cdr3_nt: TGTGCCAGCAGCTCAGGCATAGAGGGGCCAGAAGCTTTCTTT; cdr3_aa: CASSSGIEGPEAFF
clone_size: few; d_call: NA; j_call: TRBJ1-5; v_call: TRBV4-2; cdr3_nt: TGTGCCAGCAGCCAAGCGGCAGGCGATAATCAGCCCCAGCATTTT; cdr3_aa: CASSQAAGDNQPQHF
clone_size: few; d_call: NA; j_call: TRBJ2-3; v_call: TRBV14; cdr3_nt: TGTGCCAGCAGCCAAGATCTGGCGGGGACGCAGTATTTT; cdr3_aa: CASSQDLAGTQYF
clone_size: few; d_call: NA; j_call: TRBJ2-1; v_call: TRBV12-3/TRBV12-4; cdr3_nt: TGTGCCAGCAGTTTTGGCTCTAGCGACTACAATGAGCAGTTCTTC; cdr3_aa: CASSFGSSDYNEQFF
clone_size: NA; d_call: NA; j_call: TRBJ2-1; v_call: TRBV7-2; cdr3_nt: TGTGCCAGCAGCTTCAGGACGGGCTCCTACAATGAGCAGTTCTTC; cdr3_aa: CASSFRTGSYNEQFF
clone_size: NA; d_call: TRBD2; j_call: TRBJ2-5; v_call: TRBV4-2; cdr3_nt: TGTGCCAGCAGCCAAGATCCCCCTAGCGGGGGGTCGGAGACCCAGTACTTC; cdr3_aa: CASSQDPPSGGSETQYF
clone_size: few; d_call: TRBD2; j_call: TRBJ2-1; v_call: TRBV10-3; cdr3_nt: TGTGCCATCAGCGGACTAGCGGGAGTGGCCTACAATGAGCAGTTCTTC; cdr3_aa: CAISGLAGVAYNEQFF
clone_size: NA; d_call: TRBD2; j_call: TRBJ2-1; v_call: TRBV12-3/TRBV12-4; cdr3_nt: TGTGCCAGCAGTTTTGATGCTAGCGGGAGGGGTGAGCAGTTCTTC; cdr3_aa: CASSFDASGRGEQFF
clone_size: NA; d_call: NA; j_call: TRBJ2-1; v_call: TRBV19; cdr3_nt: TGTGCCAGTAGTACGCAGAACTCCTACAATGAGCAGTTCTTC; cdr3_aa: CASSTQNSYNEQFF
clone_size: NA; d_call: NA; j_call: TRBJ2-7; v_call: TRBV5-1; cdr3_nt: TGCGCCAGCAGCCCCAGGGGTGGCCCTAACTACGAGCAGTACTTC; cdr3_aa: CASSPRGGPNYEQYF
clone_size: few; d_call: NA; j_call: TRBJ1-6; v_call: TRBV7-3; cdr3_nt: TGTGCCAGCAGCTTAAAAGGCTCCTATAATTCACCCCTCCACTTT; cdr3_aa: CASSLKGSYNSPLHF
clone_size: few; d_call: TRBD2; j_call: TRBJ2-2; v_call: TRBV4-2; cdr3_nt: TGTGCCAGCAGCCAAGAGGGACCCCCGACTAGCGGGAGGGTAACCGGGGAGCTGTTTTTT; cdr3_aa: CASSQEGPPTSGRVTGELFF
clone_size: NA; d_call: TRBD2; j_call: TRBJ2-1; v_call: TRBV29-1; cdr3_nt: TGCAGCGTTTCTATCGTAGCGGGAGGGTACAATGAGCAGTTCTTC; cdr3_aa: CSVSIVAGGYNEQFF
clone_size: few; d_call: TRBD2; j_call: TRBJ2-1; v_call: TRBV2; cdr3_nt: TGTGCCAGCAGGCGCCGACTAGCGGGAGTCCTCGATGAGCAGTTCTTC; cdr3_aa: CASRRRLAGVLDEQFF
clone_size: NA; d_call: NA; j_call: TRBJ1-2; v_call: TRBV6-5; cdr3_nt: TGTGCCAGCAGTTATCTGGGCCCTTCTAACTATGGCTACACCTTC; cdr3_aa: CASSYLGPSNYGYTF
clone_size: many; d_call: TRBD2; j_call: TRBJ2-5; v_call: TRBV12-3/TRBV12-4; cdr3_nt: TGTGCCAGTGGTAGCGGGAGAGGAGAGACCCAGTACTTC; cdr3_aa: CASGSGRGETQYF
clone_size: NA; d_call: TRBD1; j_call: TRBJ1-5; v_call: TRBV15; cdr3_nt: TGTGCCACCAGCAGAGATGAGGGACAGGTTAATCAGCCCCAGCATTTT; cdr3_aa: CATSRDEGQVNQPQHF
clone_size: NA; d_call: TRBD2; j_call: TRBJ2-3; v_call: TRBV5-1; cdr3_nt: TGCGCCAGCAGACCGACTAGCGGGAGAGGGGGAGATACGCAGTATTTT; cdr3_aa: CASRPTSGRGGDTQYF
clone_size: many; d_call: NA; j_call: TRBJ2-7; v_call: TRBV12-3/TRBV12-4; cdr3_nt: TGTGCCAGCAGTCCCCAGGCCTACGAGCAGTACTTC; cdr3_aa: CASSPQAYEQYF
clone_size: few; d_call: NA; j_call: TRBJ1-6; v_call: TRBV7-2; cdr3_nt: TGTGCCAGCAGTTTCCAGACGGCAAGTTCACCCCTCCACTTT; cdr3_aa: CASSFQTASSPLHF
clone_size: NA; d_call: TRBD2; j_call: TRBJ2-6; v_call: TRBV27; cdr3_nt: TGTGCCAGCAGTTTACGGGGGGGACTTTCTGGGGCCAACGTCCTGACTTTC; cdr3_aa: CASSLRGGLSGANVLTF
clone_size: NA; d_call: NA; j_call: TRBJ2-7; v_call: TRBV6-1; cdr3_nt: TGTGCCAGCAGAGAAGGGGGTCTGCTAGACGAGCAGTACTTC; cdr3_aa: CASREGGLLDEQYF
clone_size: few; d_call: TRBD2; j_call: TRBJ2-1; v_call: TRBV9; cdr3_nt: TGTGCCAGCAGCCCTCGGACTAGCCCATACAATGAGCAGTTCTTC; cdr3_aa: CASSPRTSPYNEQFF
clone_size: NA; d_call: NA; j_call: TRBJ2-1; v_call: TRBV14; cdr3_nt: TGTGCCAGCAGCCTCACCCCGAGGGCATACAATGAGCAGTTCTTC; cdr3_aa: CASSLTPRAYNEQFF
clone_size: few; d_call: TRBD2; j_call: TRBJ2-1; v_call: TRBV5-1; cdr3_nt: TGCGCCAGCAGCTTGCTCGAGGCTAGCGGGAGGGATGAGCAGTTCTTC; cdr3_aa: CASSLLEASGRDEQFF
clone_size: NA; d_call: NA; j_call: TRBJ1-1; v_call: TRBV29-1; cdr3_nt: TGCAGCGTTGAAGATCTTCGGGTAGAGACTGAAGCTTTCTTT; cdr3_aa: CSVEDLRVETEAFF
clone_size: NA; d_call: NA; j_call: TRBJ2-1; v_call: TRBV12-3/TRBV12-4; cdr3_nt: TGTGCCAGCAGTGGTATTATTAGCCTCTCCTACAATGAGCAGTTCTTC; cdr3_aa: CASSGIISLSYNEQFF
clone_size: NA; d_call: NA; j_call: TRBJ1-2; v_call: TRBV12-3/TRBV12-4; cdr3_nt: TGTGCCAGCAGTACACGAACGAAAAACTATGGCTACACCTTC; cdr3_aa: CASSTRTKNYGYTF
clone_size: NA; d_call: NA; j_call: TRBJ1-1; v_call: TRBV10-3; cdr3_nt: TGTGCCATCAGTGACACCACGGGACGCGGAACCACTGAAGCTTTCTTT; cdr3_aa: CAISDTTGRGTTEAFF
clone_size: few; d_call: NA; j_call: TRBJ2-7; v_call: TRBV10-2; cdr3_nt: TGCGCCAGCAGTGTAGTGGGGTCCCCCTACGAGCAGTACTTC; cdr3_aa: CASSVVGSPYEQYF
clone_size: NA; d_call: TRBD2; j_call: TRBJ2-3; v_call: TRBV5-5; cdr3_nt: TGTGCCAGCAGCTTCTTTACTAGCGGGAGAGTTTACGCAGATACGCAGTATTTT; cdr3_aa: CASSFFTSGRVYADTQYF
clone_size: many; d_call: NA; j_call: TRBJ2-3; v_call: TRBV28; cdr3_nt: TGTGCCAGCAGTCCACCCCTCTTAGATACGCAGTATTTT; cdr3_aa: CASSPPLLDTQYF
clone_size: few; d_call: NA; j_call: TRBJ1-1; v_call: TRBV4-2; cdr3_nt: TGTGCCAGCAGCCAAGATGTTATGGGGTTATCAGCTTTCTTT; cdr3_aa: CASSQDVMGLSAFF
clone_size: NA; d_call: NA; j_call: TRBJ2-5; v_call: TRBV27; cdr3_nt: TGTGCCAGCAGTTTTAGGAAGGGGCAAAAGACCCAGTACTTC; cdr3_aa: CASSFRKGQKTQYF
clone_size: many; d_call: NA; j_call: TRBJ1-6; v_call: TRBV4-3; cdr3_nt: TGCGCCAGCAGCCTCTCAGTCGGGGGCCAGTCACCCCTCCACTTT; cdr3_aa: CASSLSVGGQSPLHF
clone_size: NA; d_call: NA; j_call: TRBJ1-1; v_call: TRBV20-1; cdr3_nt: TGCAGTGCCTCCCCGGAGGGACGGGGGGACACTGAAGCTTTCTTT; cdr3_aa: CSASPEGRGDTEAFF
clone_size: few; d_call: NA; j_call: TRBJ2-1; v_call: TRBV5-8; cdr3_nt: TGTGCCAGCAGCTTGGCCTTCCATCGGGTCTACAATGAGCAGTTCTTC; cdr3_aa: CASSLAFHRVYNEQFF
clone_size: NA; d_call: NA; j_call: TRBJ2-1; v_call: TRBV29-1; cdr3_nt: TGCAGCGTTGACGATGGCGGGGGCCGCTACAATGAGCAGTTCTTC; cdr3_aa: CSVDDGGGRYNEQFF
clone_size: NA; d_call: NA; j_call: TRBJ1-3; v_call: TRBV6-5; cdr3_nt: TGTGCCAGCAGTTACTGGCCGGGGAGCTCTGGAAACACCATATATTTT; cdr3_aa: CASSYWPGSSGNTIYF
clone_size: NA; d_call: NA; j_call: TRBJ1-1; v_call: TRBV19; cdr3_nt: TGTGCCAGTCGCGGGGAGGGGTCCACTGAAGCTTTCTTT; cdr3_aa: CASRGEGSTEAFF
clone_size: few; d_call: NA; j_call: TRBJ1-2; v_call: TRBV30; cdr3_nt: TGTGCCTGGAGTGATCCGCAGGGAGTAGACTATGGCTACACCTTC; cdr3_aa: CAWSDPQGVDYGYTF
clone_size: few; d_call: NA; j_call: TRBJ2-5; v_call: TRBV4-1; cdr3_nt: TGCGCCAGCAGAGGGGACGTCTACGAGACCCAGTACTTC; cdr3_aa: CASRGDVYETQYF
clone_size: NA; d_call: TRBD1; j_call: TRBJ2-1; v_call: TRBV5-1; cdr3_nt: TGCGCCAGCAGCTTGTCCGTTCCAGGGGGCGATGAGCAGTTCTTC; cdr3_aa: CASSLSVPGGDEQFF
clone_size: once; d_call: NA; j_call: TRBJ1-2; v_call: TRBV11-2; cdr3_nt: TGTGCCAGCACCCCCGGGACACAGAACTATGGCTACACCTTC; cdr3_aa: CASTPGTQNYGYTF
clone_size: few; d_call: NA; j_call: TRBJ2-5; v_call: TRBV11-2; cdr3_nt: TGTGCCAGCAGCAACTACAGGGAAGAGACCCAGTACTTC; cdr3_aa: CASSNYREETQYF
clone_size: few; d_call: TRBD2; j_call: TRBJ2-1; v_call: TRBV5-1; cdr3_nt: TGCGCCAGCAGCATGACTAGCGGGTACAATGAGCAGTTCTTC; cdr3_aa: CASSMTSGYNEQFF
clone_size: many; d_call: TRBD1; j_call: TRBJ2-7; v_call: TRBV28; cdr3_nt: TGTGCCAGCAACCCCCCCGGGACAGTGTACCCCGAGCAGTACTTC; cdr3_aa: CASNPPGTVYPEQYF
clone_size: NA; d_call: NA; j_call: TRBJ2-2; v_call: TRBV6-2/TRBV6-3; cdr3_nt: TGTGCCAGCAGTTACTCAGAGTACACCGGGGAGCTGTTTTTT; cdr3_aa: CASSYSEYTGELFF
clone_size: NA; d_call: NA; j_call: TRBJ2-7; v_call: TRBV29-1; cdr3_nt: TGCAGCGTTCAGTCGGACGACTCCTACGAGCAGTACTTC; cdr3_aa: CSVQSDDSYEQYF
clone_size: few; d_call: TRBD1; j_call: TRBJ2-7; v_call: TRBV9; cdr3_nt: TGTGCCAGCAGCGTAGACCCAGGGGGTTATGAGCAGTACTTC; cdr3_aa: CASSVDPGGYEQYF
clone_size: few; d_call: NA; j_call: TRBJ2-7; v_call: TRBV4-3; cdr3_nt: TGCGCCAGCAGCCAAGATGAGGCAGTCACCTACGAGCAGTACTTC; cdr3_aa: CASSQDEAVTYEQYF
clone_size: few; d_call: TRBD1; j_call: TRBJ1-5; v_call: TRBV12-3/TRBV12-4; cdr3_nt: TGTGCCAGCAGTACAGGGGTAGGGCAGCCCCAGCATTTT; cdr3_aa: CASSTGVGQPQHF